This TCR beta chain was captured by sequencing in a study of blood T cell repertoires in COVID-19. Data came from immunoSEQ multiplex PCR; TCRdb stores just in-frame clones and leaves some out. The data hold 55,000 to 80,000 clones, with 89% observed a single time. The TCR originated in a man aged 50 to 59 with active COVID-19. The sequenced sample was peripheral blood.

CDR3 sequence: CASSPDRLNTEAFF. The CDR3 coding sequence is TGTGCCAGCAGCCCGGACAGGTTGAACACTGAAGCTTTCTTT. The chain recombines TRBV11-2 with TRBJ1-1, with TRBD1 identical over 7 bases. Looked up from germline, CDR1 is SGHAT and CDR2 is FQNNGV. Trimming at V came to 5 bases and at J to 0 bases, leaving 3 bases not matched to a gene. CDR3 length equals 14 residues.